The rows below give T cell receptor beta chains drawn from one sample of a study of T cell repertoires in cytomegalovirus infection. The antigens for these receptors are not known. TCRdb used MiXCR to reprocess the reads, holding one entry per CDR3 protein. The table records approximately 470,000 distinct CDR3 sequences, 40% to 50% of them present only once. Here the sequenced sample was cultured PBMCs, taken from culture after CMV antigen stimulation. These receptors were taken from a human donor in good health (CMV status not recorded). Some clones in this sample may be carry-over from other donors' samples. The CDR3 runs from the conserved cysteine through the conserved F or W. A D gene is named only where the DNA matches it firmly. Expanded clones get a size class; other rows say once, few or many, or leave the size out.

j_gene: TRBJ2-7
len: 12
v_gene: TRBV6-2/TRBV6-3
abundance: few
d_gene: -
CDR3aa: CASTETGYEQYF
CDR3nt: TGTGCCAGCACCGAGACAGGCTACGAGCAGTACTTC

j_gene: TRBJ1-1
len: 16
v_gene: TRBV6-5
abundance: -
d_gene: TRBD1
CDR3aa: CASSYSLWTGNTEAFF
CDR3nt: TGTGCCAGCAGTTACTCTCTTTGGACAGGGAACACTGAAGCTTTCTTT

j_gene: TRBJ2-2
len: 16
v_gene: TRBV7-6
abundance: -
d_gene: -
CDR3aa: CASSLNGGPNTGELFF
CDR3nt: TGTGCCAGCAGCTTAAACGGGGGGCCGAACACCGGGGAGCTGTTTTTT

j_gene: TRBJ2-3
len: 16
v_gene: TRBV7-2
abundance: -
d_gene: TRBD2
CDR3aa: CASSPRASGAGDTQYF
CDR3nt: TGTGCCAGCAGCCCTCGGGCTAGCGGGGCGGGAGATACGCAGTATTTT

j_gene: TRBJ2-3
len: 16
v_gene: TRBV7-2
abundance: -
d_gene: TRBD2
CDR3aa: CASSLGGRGVTDTQYF
CDR3nt: TGTGCCAGCAGCTTGGGCGGGAGAGGGGTCACAGATACGCAGTATTTT

j_gene: TRBJ2-5
len: 13
v_gene: TRBV5-6
abundance: -
d_gene: -
CDR3aa: CASSVGDGETQYF
CDR3nt: TGTGCCAGCAGTGTGGGGGACGGAGAGACCCAGTACTTC

j_gene: TRBJ1-1
len: 13
v_gene: TRBV20-1
abundance: -
d_gene: TRBD1
CDR3aa: CSVPDRWNTEAFF
CDR3nt: TGCAGTGTCCCGGACAGGTGGAACACTGAAGCTTTCTTT

j_gene: TRBJ2-7
len: 13
v_gene: TRBV28
abundance: -
d_gene: -
CDR3aa: CASSLIDNYEQYF
CDR3nt: TGTGCCAGCAGTTTAATAGACAACTACGAGCAGTACTTC

j_gene: TRBJ1-1
len: 14
v_gene: TRBV6-1
abundance: -
d_gene: -
CDR3aa: CASSAGLPNTEAFF
CDR3nt: TGTGCCAGCAGTGCAGGGTTGCCGAACACTGAAGCTTTCTTT

j_gene: TRBJ2-2
len: 14
v_gene: TRBV29-1
abundance: -
d_gene: TRBD2
CDR3aa: CSALAGVGTGELFF
CDR3nt: TGCAGCGCTCTAGCGGGAGTGGGGACCGGGGAGCTGTTTTTT

j_gene: TRBJ2-2
len: 21
v_gene: TRBV7-6
abundance: few
d_gene: TRBD1
CDR3aa: CASTPTSIVVPTGADTGELFF
CDR3nt: TGTGCCAGCACCCCCACTTCGATAGTGGTCCCGACAGGGGCAGACACCGGGGAGCTGTTTTTT

j_gene: TRBJ2-7
len: 13
v_gene: TRBV6-2/TRBV6-3
abundance: once
d_gene: -
CDR3aa: CASRLLSGDEQYF
CDR3nt: TGTGCCAGCAGACTCCTAAGTGGGGACGAGCAGTACTTC

j_gene: TRBJ1-4
len: 12
v_gene: TRBV11-2
abundance: -
d_gene: -
CDR3aa: CASSPDRGIVFF
CDR3nt: TGTGCCAGCAGCCCGGATAGGGGTATTGTGTTTTTT

j_gene: TRBJ2-3
len: 11
v_gene: TRBV6-6
abundance: few
d_gene: TRBD1
CDR3aa: CASSSGQAQYF
CDR3nt: TGTGCCAGCAGTTCTGGACAGGCGCAGTATTTT

j_gene: TRBJ2-3
len: 12
v_gene: TRBV29-1
abundance: few
d_gene: -
CDR3aa: CSVGGSTDTQYF
CDR3nt: TGCAGCGTTGGCGGGAGCACAGATACGCAGTATTTT

j_gene: TRBJ1-6
len: 13
v_gene: TRBV6-5
abundance: -
d_gene: -
CDR3aa: CASTSRANSPLHF
CDR3nt: TGTGCCAGCACCTCGCGGGCGAATTCACCCCTCCACTTT

j_gene: TRBJ2-1
len: 14
v_gene: TRBV5-4
abundance: -
d_gene: TRBD2
CDR3aa: CATQKRGSYNEQFF
CDR3nt: TGTGCCACCCAAAAGCGGGGCTCCTACAATGAGCAGTTCTTC

j_gene: TRBJ2-7
len: 14
v_gene: TRBV30
abundance: -
d_gene: -
CDR3aa: CAWRLTVMPYEQYF
CDR3nt: TGTGCCTGGAGGTTAACGGTGATGCCGTACGAGCAGTACTTC

j_gene: TRBJ2-1
len: 14
v_gene: TRBV12-5
abundance: few
d_gene: TRBD1
CDR3aa: CASGSTRTGNEQFF
CDR3nt: TGTGCTAGTGGCTCCACCCGGACAGGCAATGAGCAGTTCTTC

j_gene: TRBJ1-6
len: 15
v_gene: TRBV7-6
abundance: few
d_gene: -
CDR3aa: CASSSPLSINSPLHF
CDR3nt: TGTGCCAGCAGCTCCCCCCTGTCTATTAATTCACCCCTCCACTTT

j_gene: TRBJ2-7
len: 16
v_gene: TRBV7-9
abundance: -
d_gene: -
CDR3aa: CASSPELGPLLYEQYF
CDR3nt: TGTGCCAGCAGCCCGGAACTAGGTCCCCTCCTCTACGAGCAGTACTTC

j_gene: TRBJ2-7
len: 15
v_gene: TRBV7-2
abundance: -
d_gene: TRBD2
CDR3aa: CASSLFVGGVYEQYF
CDR3nt: TGTGCCAGCAGCTTATTTGTGGGGGGGGTCTACGAGCAGTACTTC

j_gene: TRBJ1-4
len: 15
v_gene: TRBV6-2/TRBV6-3
abundance: -
d_gene: -
CDR3aa: CASSYPDSWSEKLFF
CDR3nt: TGTGCCAGCAGTTACCCGGACAGCTGGAGTGAAAAACTGTTTTTT

j_gene: TRBJ1-1
len: 13
v_gene: TRBV7-2
abundance: many
d_gene: -
CDR3aa: CASSYRRDTEAFF
CDR3nt: TGTGCCAGCAGCTACCGGAGAGACACTGAAGCTTTCTTT

j_gene: TRBJ1-1
len: 13
v_gene: TRBV7-9
abundance: -
d_gene: TRBD1
CDR3aa: CASRGRGRTEAFF
CDR3nt: TGTGCCAGCAGAGGAAGGGGGCGAACTGAAGCTTTCTTT

j_gene: TRBJ2-4
len: 13
v_gene: TRBV7-2
abundance: few
d_gene: -
CDR3aa: CASSLDTPTQKYF
CDR3nt: TGTGCCAGCAGCTTAGATACTCCGACCCAAAAGTACTTC

j_gene: TRBJ2-5
len: 13
v_gene: TRBV18
abundance: -
d_gene: -
CDR3aa: CASSPPGQETQYF
CDR3nt: TGTGCCAGCAGCCCCCCGGGACAAGAGACCCAGTACTTC

j_gene: TRBJ2-5
len: 13
v_gene: TRBV25-1
abundance: -
d_gene: -
CDR3aa: CASSEALGGTQYF
CDR3nt: TGTGCCAGCAGTGAAGCTCTAGGGGGTACCCAGTACTTC

j_gene: TRBJ1-1
len: 19
v_gene: TRBV15
abundance: -
d_gene: TRBD1
CDR3aa: CATSRDLPGTGVRRTEAFF
CDR3nt: TGTGCCACCAGCAGAGATCTCCCCGGGACAGGGGTGAGGAGGACTGAAGCTTTCTTT

j_gene: TRBJ1-1
len: 14
v_gene: TRBV6-1
abundance: -
d_gene: -
CDR3aa: CASSEGGENTEAFF
CDR3nt: TGTGCCAGCAGTGAAGGCGGGGAAAACACTGAAGCTTTCTTT

j_gene: TRBJ2-7
len: 16
v_gene: TRBV27
abundance: -
d_gene: TRBD1
CDR3aa: CASRNLGGTGAYEQYF
CDR3nt: TGTGCCAGCAGAAACCTAGGTGGGACAGGGGCCTACGAGCAGTACTTC

j_gene: TRBJ1-2
len: 13
v_gene: TRBV15
abundance: -
d_gene: TRBD1
CDR3aa: CATSRTGQHGYTF
CDR3nt: TGTGCCACCAGCAGAACGGGACAGCATGGCTACACCTTC

j_gene: TRBJ2-1
len: 13
v_gene: TRBV5-5
abundance: -
d_gene: TRBD1
CDR3aa: CATRGTPYNEQFF
CDR3nt: TGTGCCACCAGGGGGACGCCCTACAATGAGCAGTTCTTC

j_gene: TRBJ2-4
len: 14
v_gene: TRBV12-3/TRBV12-4
abundance: -
d_gene: -
CDR3aa: CASSVVALGGIQYF
CDR3nt: TGTGCCAGCAGTGTGGTAGCCCTGGGGGGCATTCAGTACTTC

j_gene: TRBJ2-7
len: 13
v_gene: TRBV12-3/TRBV12-4
abundance: -
d_gene: -
CDR3aa: CASRPDGTYEQYF
CDR3nt: TGTGCCAGCAGACCGGACGGAACCTACGAGCAGTACTTC

j_gene: TRBJ2-1
len: 14
v_gene: TRBV7-6
abundance: -
d_gene: TRBD2
CDR3aa: CASNPSGAYNEQFF
CDR3nt: TGTGCCAGTAACCCTAGCGGGGCCTACAATGAGCAGTTCTTC

j_gene: TRBJ2-7
len: 16
v_gene: TRBV6-6
abundance: -
d_gene: -
CDR3aa: CASSYSINGRSYEQYF
CDR3nt: TGTGCCAGCAGTTACTCGATAAATGGCAGGTCCTACGAGCAGTACTTC

j_gene: TRBJ2-5
len: 14
v_gene: TRBV7-2
abundance: -
d_gene: -
CDR3aa: CASSLESSLKTQYF
CDR3nt: TGTGCCAGCAGCTTAGAGTCCTCGCTAAAGACCCAGTACTTC

j_gene: TRBJ2-7
len: 13
v_gene: TRBV7-6
abundance: -
d_gene: -
CDR3aa: CASSPTSTNEQYF
CDR3nt: TGTGCCAGCAGCCCCACATCAACTAACGAGCAGTACTTC

j_gene: TRBJ2-5
len: 16
v_gene: TRBV12-3/TRBV12-4
abundance: -
d_gene: TRBD2
CDR3aa: CASSLIGTSGQETQYF
CDR3nt: TGTGCCAGCAGTTTAATCGGTACTAGCGGTCAAGAGACCCAGTACTTC

j_gene: TRBJ2-3
len: 14
v_gene: TRBV7-2
abundance: -
d_gene: -
CDR3aa: CASSLDYSTDTQYF
CDR3nt: TGTGCCAGCAGCTTAGACTATTCCACAGATACGCAGTATTTT

j_gene: TRBJ2-7
len: 15
v_gene: TRBV27
abundance: few
d_gene: -
CDR3aa: CASSLRGTTSYEQYF
CDR3nt: TGTGCCAGCAGTTTAAGGGGCACAACCTCCTACGAGCAGTACTTC

j_gene: TRBJ1-2
len: 13
v_gene: TRBV6-1
abundance: -
d_gene: -
CDR3aa: CASSYPGNYGYTF
CDR3nt: TGTGCCAGCAGTTACCCAGGGAACTATGGCTACACCTTC